This T cell receptor (beta chain) was captured in a study of T cell responses to AZD1222 COVID-19 vaccine. Whole-study context: Doses given second, at about 4 or about 12 weeks, were pooled. General study results and limits: Regions left unmutated in variants are reportedly the target of nearly half of spike-specific TCRs. It should be noted that donors were predominantly white British and more often female, and clonal diversity was possibly underestimated.

This clone has more than one count but fewer than ten. Its antigen remains unknown. This CDR3 region has 17 residues. Trimming pared 4 bases from V and 6 bases from J, leaving 21 bases between. CDR1 and CDR2 from the germline V gene are MNHNS and SASEGT. TCRdb's copy holds only in-frame clones and misses some; the assay was immunoSEQ multiplex PCR. The table has about 59,000 clones, over 80% seen once. The specimen was peripheral blood, collected on day 0 of AZD1222 vaccination. The sequence derives from an adult in good health. The chain combines TRBV6-1 with TRBJ2-2; D assignment may be TRBD1 or TRBD2 (5 bases each). DNA of the CDR3: TGTGCCAGCAGTGTCCCCATACCGGGGTGGGGACCCGGGGAGCTGTTTTTT. Its protein product is CASSVPIPGWGPGELFF.